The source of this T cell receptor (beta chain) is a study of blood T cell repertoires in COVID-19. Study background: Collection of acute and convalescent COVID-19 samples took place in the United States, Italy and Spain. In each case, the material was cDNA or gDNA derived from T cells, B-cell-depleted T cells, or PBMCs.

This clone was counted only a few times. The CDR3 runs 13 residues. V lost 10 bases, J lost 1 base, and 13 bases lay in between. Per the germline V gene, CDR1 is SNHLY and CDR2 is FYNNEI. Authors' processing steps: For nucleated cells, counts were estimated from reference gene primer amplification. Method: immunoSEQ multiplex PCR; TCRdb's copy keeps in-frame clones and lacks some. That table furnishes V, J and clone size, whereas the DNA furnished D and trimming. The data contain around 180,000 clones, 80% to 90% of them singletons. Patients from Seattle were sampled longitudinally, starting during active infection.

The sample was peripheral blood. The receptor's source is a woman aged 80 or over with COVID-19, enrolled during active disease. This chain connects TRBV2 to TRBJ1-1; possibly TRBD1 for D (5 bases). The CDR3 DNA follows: TGTGCCACGCAGCGACAGCCGAACACTGAAGCTTTCTTT. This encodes CATQRQPNTEAFF.